The clone carrying this T cell receptor beta chain appeared a few times. Its antigen is still unknown. Broader study findings: The larger-cohort validation was restricted to a single TCR beta V-J rearrangement rather than whole repertoires. Greatest tumor Treg TCR overlap was with tumor naive CD4+ cells. Tumor memory CD4+ T cell TCR gene usage clustered with blood and lymph node memory CD4+ cells and lymph node naive CD4+ cells.

The trim removed 6 bases at V and 2 bases at J, leaving 7 bases unmatched. This CDR3 comprises 14 residues. Germline V gene data show CDR1 as SGHRS and CDR2 as YFSETQ. Semi-nested PCR with Nested Universal Primer A followed constant-region reverse priming of full-length variable regions. From the 5' RACE reads, TCRdb called clonotypes with MiXCR, one entry per CDR3 protein. The data contain tens of thousands of distinct CDR3 sequences, about 24% of them singletons. This sequence was found in a female donor with breast cancer. The chain has TRBV5-1 and TRBJ1-2; 7 positions match TRBD1. Specimen: tumor-infiltrating naive CD4+ T cells sorted from the breast tumor. Sample subset: naive CD4+ T cells, CD4+CD45RA+CD25-. The CDR3 protein is CASNSATGNYGYTF. The DNA for the CDR3 is TGCGCCAGCAACTCTGCGACAGGGAACTATGGCTACACCTTC.